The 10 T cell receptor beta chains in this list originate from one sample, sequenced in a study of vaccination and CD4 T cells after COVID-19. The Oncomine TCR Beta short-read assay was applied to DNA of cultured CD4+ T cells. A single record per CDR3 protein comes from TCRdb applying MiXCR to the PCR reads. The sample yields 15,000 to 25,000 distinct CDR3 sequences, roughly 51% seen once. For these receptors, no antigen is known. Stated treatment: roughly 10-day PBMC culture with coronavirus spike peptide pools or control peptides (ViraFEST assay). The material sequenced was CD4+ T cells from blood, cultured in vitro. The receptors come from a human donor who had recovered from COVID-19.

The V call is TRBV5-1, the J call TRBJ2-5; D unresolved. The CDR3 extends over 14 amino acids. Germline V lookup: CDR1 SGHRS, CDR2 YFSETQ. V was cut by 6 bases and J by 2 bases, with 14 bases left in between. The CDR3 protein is CASKPDPAQETQYF. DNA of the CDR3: TGCGCCAGCAAGCCTGACCCAGCACAAGAGACCCAGTACTTC.

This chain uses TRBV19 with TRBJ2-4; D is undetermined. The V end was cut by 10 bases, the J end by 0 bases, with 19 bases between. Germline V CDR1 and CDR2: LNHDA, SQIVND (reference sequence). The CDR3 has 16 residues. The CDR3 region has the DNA TGTGCCACCAGTACACCCGTCTCAGGAGCCAAAAACATTCAGTACTTC. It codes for CATSTPVSGAKNIQYF.

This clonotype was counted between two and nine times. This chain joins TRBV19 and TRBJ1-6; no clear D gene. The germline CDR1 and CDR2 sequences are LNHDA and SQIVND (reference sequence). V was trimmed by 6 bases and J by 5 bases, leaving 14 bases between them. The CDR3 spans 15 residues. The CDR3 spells CASRALDGDNSPLHF. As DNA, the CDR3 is TGTGCCAGTAGGGCTCTCGACGGCGATAATTCACCCCTCCACTTT.

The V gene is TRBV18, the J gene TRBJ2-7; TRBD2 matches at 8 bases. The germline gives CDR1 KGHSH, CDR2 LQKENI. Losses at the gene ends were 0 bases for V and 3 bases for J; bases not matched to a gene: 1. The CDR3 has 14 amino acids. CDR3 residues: CASSPPGTSYEQYF. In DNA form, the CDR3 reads TGTGCCAGCTCACCACCGGGGACTAGCTACGAGCAGTACTTC. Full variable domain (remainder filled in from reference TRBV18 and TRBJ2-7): NAGVMQNPRHLVRRRGQEARLRCSPMKGHSHVYWYRQLPEEGLKFMVYLQKENIIDESGMPKERFSAEFPKEGPSILRIQQVVRGDSAAYFCASSPPGTSYEQYFGPGTRLTVT.

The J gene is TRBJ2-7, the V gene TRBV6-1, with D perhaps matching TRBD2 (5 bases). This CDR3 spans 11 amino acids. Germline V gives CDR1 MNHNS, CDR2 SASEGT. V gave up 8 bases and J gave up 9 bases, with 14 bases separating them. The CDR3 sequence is CASGRPVGQYF. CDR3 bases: TGTGCCAGCGGGAGACCGGTCGGGCAGTACTTC.

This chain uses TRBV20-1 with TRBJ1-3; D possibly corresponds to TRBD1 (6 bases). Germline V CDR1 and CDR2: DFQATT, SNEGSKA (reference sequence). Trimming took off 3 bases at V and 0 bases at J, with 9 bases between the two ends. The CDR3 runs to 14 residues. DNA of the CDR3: TGCAGTGCTAGTAGGGGGGACTCTGGAAACACCATATATTTT. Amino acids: CSASRGDSGNTIYF.

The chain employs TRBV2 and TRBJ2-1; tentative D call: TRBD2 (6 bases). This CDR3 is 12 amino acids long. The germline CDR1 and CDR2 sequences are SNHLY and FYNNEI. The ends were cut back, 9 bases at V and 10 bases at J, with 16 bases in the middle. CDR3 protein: CARGGGGGEQFF. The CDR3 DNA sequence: TGTGCCAGGGGGGGAGGTGGGGGGGAGCAGTTCTTC.

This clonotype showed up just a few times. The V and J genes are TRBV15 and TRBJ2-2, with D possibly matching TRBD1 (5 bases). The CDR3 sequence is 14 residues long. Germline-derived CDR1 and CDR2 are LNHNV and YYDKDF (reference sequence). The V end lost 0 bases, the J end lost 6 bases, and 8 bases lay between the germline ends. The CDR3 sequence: CATSRDRGSGELFF. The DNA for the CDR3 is TGTGCCACCAGCAGAGATAGGGGATCCGGGGAGCTGTTTTTT.

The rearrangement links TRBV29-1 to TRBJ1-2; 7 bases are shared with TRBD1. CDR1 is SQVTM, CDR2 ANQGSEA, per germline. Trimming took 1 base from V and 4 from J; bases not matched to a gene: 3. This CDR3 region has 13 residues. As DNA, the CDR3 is TGCAGCGTTGAAGGGACAGGCTTCTATGGCTACACCTTC. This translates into CSVEGTGFYGYTF.

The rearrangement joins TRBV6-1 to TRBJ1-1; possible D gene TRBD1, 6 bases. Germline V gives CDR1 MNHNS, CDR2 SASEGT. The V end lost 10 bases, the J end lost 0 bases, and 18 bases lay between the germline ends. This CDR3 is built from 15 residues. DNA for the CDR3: TGTGCCATCCGGGGCAGGGGAGGAATGAACACTGAAGCTTTCTTT. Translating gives CAIRGRGGMNTEAFF.